The T cell receptor beta chain under discussion was sequenced for a study of blood T cell repertoires in COVID-19. V lost 2 bases and J 5 bases, leaving 6 bases between the germline ends. The CDR3 runs 12 residues. The V gene's germline CDR1 is LNHNV and CDR2 YYDKDF (reference sequence). Profiling relied on immunoSEQ multiplex PCR, and the TCRdb table lists in-frame clones only, not all of them. Of about 97,000 clones detected, 70% to 90% appear once; the ten largest clones hold 2.5% to 3.5%. This clone was counted a few times. Sequenced input: peripheral blood. This TCR was recovered from a middle-aged man with active or convalescent COVID-19. The chain employs TRBV15 and TRBJ2-5; D is uncertain. The CDR3 reads CATSRLRETQYF. The CDR3 DNA follows: TGTGCCACCAGCAGACTGAGGGAGACCCAGTACTTC.